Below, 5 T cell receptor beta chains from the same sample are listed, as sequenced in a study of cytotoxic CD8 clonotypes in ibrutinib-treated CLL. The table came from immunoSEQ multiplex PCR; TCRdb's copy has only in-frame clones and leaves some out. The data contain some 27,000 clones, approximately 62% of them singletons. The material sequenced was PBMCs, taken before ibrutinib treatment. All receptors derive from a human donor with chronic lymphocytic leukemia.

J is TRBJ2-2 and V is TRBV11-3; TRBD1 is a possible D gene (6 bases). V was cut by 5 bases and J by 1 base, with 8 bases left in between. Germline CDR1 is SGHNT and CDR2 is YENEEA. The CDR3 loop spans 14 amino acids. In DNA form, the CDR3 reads TGTGCCAGCAGCCCACAGGGGAACACCGGGGAGCTGTTTTTT. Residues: CASSPQGNTGELFF.

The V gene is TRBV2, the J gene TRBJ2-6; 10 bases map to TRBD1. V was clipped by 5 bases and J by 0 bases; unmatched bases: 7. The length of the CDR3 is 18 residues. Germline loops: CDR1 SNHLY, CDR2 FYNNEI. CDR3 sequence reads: CASSTRQGANSGANVLTF. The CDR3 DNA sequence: TGTGCCAGCAGTACCCGACAGGGGGCTAACTCTGGGGCCAACGTCCTGACTTTC.

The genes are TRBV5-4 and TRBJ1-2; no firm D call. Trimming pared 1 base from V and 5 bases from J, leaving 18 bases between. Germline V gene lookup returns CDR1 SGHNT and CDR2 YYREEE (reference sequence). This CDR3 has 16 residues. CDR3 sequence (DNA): TGTGCCAGCAGCTTGCCATCGGGTAAAAGCAATTATGGCTACACCTTC. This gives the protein CASSLPSGKSNYGYTF. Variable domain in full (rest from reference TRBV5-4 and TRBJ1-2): ETGVTQSPTHLIKTRGQQVTLRCSSQSGHNTVSWYQQALGQGPQFIFQYYREEENGRGNFPPRFSGLQFPNYSSELNVNALELDDSALYLCASSLPSGKSNYGYTFGSGTRLTVV.

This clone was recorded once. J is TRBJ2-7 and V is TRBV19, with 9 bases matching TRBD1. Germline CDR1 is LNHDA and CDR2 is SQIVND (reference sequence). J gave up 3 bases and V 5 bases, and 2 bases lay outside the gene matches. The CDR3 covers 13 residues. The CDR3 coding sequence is TGTGCCAGTAGTCAGACAGGGGGCTACGAGCAGTACTTC. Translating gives CASSQTGGYEQYF. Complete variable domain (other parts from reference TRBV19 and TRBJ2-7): DGGITQSPKYLFRKEGQNVTLSCEQNLNHDAMYWYRQDPGQGLRLIYYSQIVNDFQKGDIAEGYSVSREKKESFPLTVTSAQKNPTAFYLCASSQTGGYEQYFGPGTRLTVT.

The chain's CDR3 is CASSLSGRGTQYF. The CDR3 nucleotides are TGTGCCAGCAGCTTATCCGGGAGGGGTACGCAGTATTTT. This chain connects TRBV7-6 to TRBJ2-3, with 8 bases that match TRBD2. The V segment lost 2 bases and the J segment 8 bases; nucleotides outside the gene matches: 3. Germline assignment: CDR1 SGHVS and CDR2 FNYEAQ. The CDR3 contains 13 residues.